The clone carrying this TCR beta chain came up a few times. Its antigen is undetermined. Sorted populations comprised CD4+ and CD8+ T cells obtained from PBMCs. cDNA prepared by RNA extraction and subsequent reverse transcription served as the template for sequencing. Libraries were prepared by immunoSEQ multiplex PCR; TCRdb keeps only in-frame clonotypes and omits some of them. The sample contains about 130,000 clones, roughly 58% of which appear only once. CDR3 length equals 18 residues. V gave up 3 bases and J gave up 1 base, with 18 bases separating them. CDR1 and CDR2 from the germline V gene are KGHSH and LQKENI. The source of the sample is a study of CD8+ T cells in alopecia areata. Broader study findings: Lesional tissue from the scalp (especially in alopecia totalis/universalis) showed higher clonality than normal scalp.

The chain couples TRBV18 to TRBJ2-2, with D maybe TRBD1 (6 bases). Sequences were derived from CD4+ T cells sorted from blood, sampled at week 0. The receptor comes from a human donor with alopecia areata. CDR3 protein: CASSPAPATGLNTGELFF. CDR3 sequence (DNA): TGTGCCAGCTCACCCGCCCCCGCGACAGGCCTGAACACCGGGGAGCTGTTTTTT.